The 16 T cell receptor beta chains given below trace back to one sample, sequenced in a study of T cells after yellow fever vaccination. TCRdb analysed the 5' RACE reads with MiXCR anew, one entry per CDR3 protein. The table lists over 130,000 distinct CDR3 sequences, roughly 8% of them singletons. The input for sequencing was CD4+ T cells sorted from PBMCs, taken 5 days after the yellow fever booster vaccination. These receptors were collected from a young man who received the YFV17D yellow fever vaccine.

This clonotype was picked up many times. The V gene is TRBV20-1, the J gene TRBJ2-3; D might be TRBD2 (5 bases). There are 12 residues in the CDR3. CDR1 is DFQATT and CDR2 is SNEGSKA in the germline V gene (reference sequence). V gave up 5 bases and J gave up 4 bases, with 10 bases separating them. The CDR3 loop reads CSAPDYSDTQYF. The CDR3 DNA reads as TGCAGTGCTCCCGACTACTCAGATACGCAGTATTTT.

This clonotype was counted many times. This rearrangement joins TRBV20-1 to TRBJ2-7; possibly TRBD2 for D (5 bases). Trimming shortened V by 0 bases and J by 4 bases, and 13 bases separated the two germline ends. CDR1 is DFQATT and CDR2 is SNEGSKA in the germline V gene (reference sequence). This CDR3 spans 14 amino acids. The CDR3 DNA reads TGCAGTGCTAGAGATGAACTAGGAGAGTACGAGCAGTACTTC. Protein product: CSARDELGEYEQYF.

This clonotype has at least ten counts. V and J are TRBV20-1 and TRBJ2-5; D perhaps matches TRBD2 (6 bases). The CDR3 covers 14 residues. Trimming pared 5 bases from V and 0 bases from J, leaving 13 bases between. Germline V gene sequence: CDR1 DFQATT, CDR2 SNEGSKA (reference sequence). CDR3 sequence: CSARPGGNQETQYF. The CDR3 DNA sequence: TGCAGTGCTCGACCTGGGGGGAACCAAGAGACCCAGTACTTC.

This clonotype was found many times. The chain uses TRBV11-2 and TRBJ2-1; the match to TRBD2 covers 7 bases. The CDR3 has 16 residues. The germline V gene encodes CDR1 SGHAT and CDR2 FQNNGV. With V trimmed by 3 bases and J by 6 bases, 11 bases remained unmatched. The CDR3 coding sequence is TGTGCCAGCAGCTTCTGGGGAGTAGCGGGTCTCAATGAGCAGTTCTTC. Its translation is CASSFWGVAGLNEQFF.

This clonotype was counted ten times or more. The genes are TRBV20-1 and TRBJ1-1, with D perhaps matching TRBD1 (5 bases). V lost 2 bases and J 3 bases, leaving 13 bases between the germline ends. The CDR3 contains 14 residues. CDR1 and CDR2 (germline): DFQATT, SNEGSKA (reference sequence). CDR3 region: CSARIERQYTEAFF. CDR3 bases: TGCAGTGCTAGAATAGAAAGACAGTACACTGAAGCTTTCTTT.

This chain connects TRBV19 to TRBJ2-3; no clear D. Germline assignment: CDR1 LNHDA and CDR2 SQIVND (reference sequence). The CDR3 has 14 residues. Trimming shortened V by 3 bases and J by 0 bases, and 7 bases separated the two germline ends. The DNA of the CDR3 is TGTGCCAGTAGTATCCCGGGCAGCACAGATACGCAGTATTTT. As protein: CASSIPGSTDTQYF. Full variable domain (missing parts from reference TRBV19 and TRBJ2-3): DGGITQSPKYLFRKEGQNVTLSCEQNLNHDAMYWYRQDPGQGLRLIYYSQIVNDFQKGDIAEGYSVSREKKESFPLTVTSAQKNPTAFYLCASSIPGSTDTQYFGPGTRLTVL.

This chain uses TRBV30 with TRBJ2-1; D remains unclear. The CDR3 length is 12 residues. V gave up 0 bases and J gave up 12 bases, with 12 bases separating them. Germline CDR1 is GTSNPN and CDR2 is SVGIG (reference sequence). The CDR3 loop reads CAWSVGWVRQFF. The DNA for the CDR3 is TGTGCCTGGAGTGTAGGATGGGTTCGGCAGTTCTTC.

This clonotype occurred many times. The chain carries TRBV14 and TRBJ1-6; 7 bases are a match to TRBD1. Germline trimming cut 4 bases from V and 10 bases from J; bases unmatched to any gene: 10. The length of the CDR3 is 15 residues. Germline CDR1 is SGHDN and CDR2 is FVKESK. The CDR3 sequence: CASSRETGRASPLHF. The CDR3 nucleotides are TGTGCCAGCAGCCGAGAGACAGGGAGGGCATCACCCCTCCACTTT.

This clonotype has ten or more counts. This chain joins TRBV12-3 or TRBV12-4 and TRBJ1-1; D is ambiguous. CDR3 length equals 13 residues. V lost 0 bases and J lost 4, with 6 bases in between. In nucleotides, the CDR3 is TGTGCCAGCAGTTTAGCCGGGTTCACTGAAGCTTTCTTT. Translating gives CASSLAGFTEAFF.

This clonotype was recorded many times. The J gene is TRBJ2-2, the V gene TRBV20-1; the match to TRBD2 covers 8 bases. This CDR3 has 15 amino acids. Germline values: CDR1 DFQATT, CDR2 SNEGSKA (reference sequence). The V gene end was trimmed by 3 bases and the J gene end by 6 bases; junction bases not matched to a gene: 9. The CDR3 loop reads CSARLASGSAGELFF. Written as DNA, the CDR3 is TGCAGTGCTAGGCTTGCTAGCGGGTCCGCCGGGGAGCTGTTTTTT.

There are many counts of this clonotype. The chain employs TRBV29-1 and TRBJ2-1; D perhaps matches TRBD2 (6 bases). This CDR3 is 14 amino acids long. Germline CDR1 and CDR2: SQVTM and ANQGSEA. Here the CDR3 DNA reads TGCACCGTAGATAAAGGAGGGACCCAAGATGAGCAGTTCTTC. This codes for CTVDKGGTQDEQFF.

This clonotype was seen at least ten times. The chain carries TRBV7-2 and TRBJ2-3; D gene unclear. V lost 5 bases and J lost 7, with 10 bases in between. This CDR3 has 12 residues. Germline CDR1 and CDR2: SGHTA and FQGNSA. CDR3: CASSPLVYTQYF. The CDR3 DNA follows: TGTGCCAGCAGCCCCTTGGTGTATACGCAGTATTTT.

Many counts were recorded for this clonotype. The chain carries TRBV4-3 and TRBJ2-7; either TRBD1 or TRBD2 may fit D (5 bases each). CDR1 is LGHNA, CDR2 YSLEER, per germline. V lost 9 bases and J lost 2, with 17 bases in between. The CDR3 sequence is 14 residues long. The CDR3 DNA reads TGCGCCAGTTCACCGGGACCAGAAACCTACGAGCAGTACTTC. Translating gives CASSPGPETYEQYF.

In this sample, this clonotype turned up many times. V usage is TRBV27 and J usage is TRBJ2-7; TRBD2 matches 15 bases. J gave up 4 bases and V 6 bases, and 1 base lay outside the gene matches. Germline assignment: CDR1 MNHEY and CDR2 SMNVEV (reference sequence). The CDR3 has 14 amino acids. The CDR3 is CASRGLAGGYEQYF. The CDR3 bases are TGTGCCAGCAGGGGACTAGCGGGGGGATACGAGCAGTACTTC.

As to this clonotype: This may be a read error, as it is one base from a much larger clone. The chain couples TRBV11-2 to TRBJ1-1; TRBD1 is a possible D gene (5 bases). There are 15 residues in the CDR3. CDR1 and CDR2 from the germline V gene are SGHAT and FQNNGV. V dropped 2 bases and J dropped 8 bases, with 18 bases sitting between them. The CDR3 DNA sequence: TGTGCCAGCAGCTTAATTTTAAGGCGTACAGGAGAAGCTTTCTTT. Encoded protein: CASSLILRRTGEAFF.

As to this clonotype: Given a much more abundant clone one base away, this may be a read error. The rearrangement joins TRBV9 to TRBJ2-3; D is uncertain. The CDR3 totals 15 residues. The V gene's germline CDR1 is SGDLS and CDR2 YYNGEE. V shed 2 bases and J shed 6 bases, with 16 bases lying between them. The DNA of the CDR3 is TGTGCCAGCAGCGTGAGCCCAGCCGATTTTGATACGCAGTATTTT. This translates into CASSVSPADFDTQYF.